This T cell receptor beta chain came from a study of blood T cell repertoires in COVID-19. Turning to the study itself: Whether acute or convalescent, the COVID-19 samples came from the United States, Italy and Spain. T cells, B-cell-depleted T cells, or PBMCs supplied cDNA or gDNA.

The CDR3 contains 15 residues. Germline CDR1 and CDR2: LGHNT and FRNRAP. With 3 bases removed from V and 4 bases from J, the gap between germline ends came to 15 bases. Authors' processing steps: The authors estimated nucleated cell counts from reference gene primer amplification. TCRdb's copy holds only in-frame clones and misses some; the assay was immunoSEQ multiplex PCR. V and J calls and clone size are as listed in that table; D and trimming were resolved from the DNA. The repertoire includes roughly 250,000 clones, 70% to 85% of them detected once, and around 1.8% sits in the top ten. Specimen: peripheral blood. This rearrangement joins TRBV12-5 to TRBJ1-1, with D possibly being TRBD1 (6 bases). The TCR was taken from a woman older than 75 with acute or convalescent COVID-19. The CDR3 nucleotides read TGTGCTAGTGGTTTAGGGGGTCCCTTGGGCACTGAAGCTTTCTTT. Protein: CASGLGGPLGTEAFF.